The sequence of this T cell receptor beta chain was determined in a study of OX40 agonist ivuxolimab in advanced cancers. Assay: immunoSEQ multiplex PCR; the TCRdb copy retains only in-frame clones and omits some. Among around 60,000 clones listed, around 87% were seen once. The count of this clone is one. What it recognizes is unknown. The CDR3 runs 13 residues. Trimming took off 1 base at V and 9 bases at J, with 13 bases between the two ends. The V gene's germline CDR1 is MDHEN and CDR2 SYDVKM. Whole-study results and caveats: Clonal expansion was among the lowest in partial responders at 0.1-3.0 mg/kg, especially CD8+.

The source material was CD4+ or CD8+ T cells sorted from blood, sampled in a trial of the OX40 agonist ivuxolimab. The V and J genes are TRBV28 and TRBJ2-7; D possibly corresponds to TRBD1 (6 bases). The sequence was obtained from an adult with an advanced solid tumor such as melanoma, head and neck, liver or kidney cancer. The CDR3 is CASSLLSFRGQYF. CDR3 in DNA: TGTGCCAGCAGTTTATTAAGTTTCAGGGGGCAGTACTTC.